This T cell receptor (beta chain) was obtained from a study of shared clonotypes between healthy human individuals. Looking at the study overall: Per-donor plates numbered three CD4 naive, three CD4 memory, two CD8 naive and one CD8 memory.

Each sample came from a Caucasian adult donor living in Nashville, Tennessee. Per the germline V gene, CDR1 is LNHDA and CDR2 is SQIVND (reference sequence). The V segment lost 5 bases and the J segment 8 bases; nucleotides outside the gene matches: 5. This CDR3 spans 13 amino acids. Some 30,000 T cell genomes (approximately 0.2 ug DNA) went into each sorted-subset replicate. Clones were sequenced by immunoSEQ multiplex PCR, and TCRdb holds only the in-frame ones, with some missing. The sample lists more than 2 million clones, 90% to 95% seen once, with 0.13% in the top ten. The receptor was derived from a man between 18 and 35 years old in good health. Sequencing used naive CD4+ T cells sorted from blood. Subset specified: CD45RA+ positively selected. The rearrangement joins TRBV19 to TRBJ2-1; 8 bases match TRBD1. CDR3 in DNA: TGTGCCAGTAGTGAACAGGGGGTTGATGAGCAGTTCTTC. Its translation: CASSEQGVDEQFF.